This T cell receptor beta chain was sequenced in a study of blood T cell repertoires in COVID-19. Study context: There were acute and convalescent COVID-19 samples, and they came from the United States, Italy and Spain.

Germline V lookup: CDR1 SGHKS, CDR2 YYEKEE (reference sequence). V lost 0 bases, J lost 8 bases, and 11 bases lay in between. The CDR3 contains 14 residues. TCRdb's copy holds only in-frame clones and misses some; the assay was immunoSEQ multiplex PCR. The repertoire holds 150,000 to 200,000 clones, roughly 87% seen once, with over 7% in the top ten. This study enrolled people aged about 18 to 100 from about 24 US geographic areas. The recovered donors of Cohort 3 showed two negative PCRs, clearance, or symptom resolution. Sequencing was performed on PBMCs or T cells enriched from blood (not recorded which). This TCR came from a woman between 45 and 65 years old who had recovered from COVID-19. The V and J genes are TRBV5-5 and TRBJ1-4; D unresolved. The CDR3 DNA sequence: TGTGCCAGCAGCTTGGAATGGGTAGCAGAAAAACTGTTTTTT. Its protein is CASSLEWVAEKLFF.